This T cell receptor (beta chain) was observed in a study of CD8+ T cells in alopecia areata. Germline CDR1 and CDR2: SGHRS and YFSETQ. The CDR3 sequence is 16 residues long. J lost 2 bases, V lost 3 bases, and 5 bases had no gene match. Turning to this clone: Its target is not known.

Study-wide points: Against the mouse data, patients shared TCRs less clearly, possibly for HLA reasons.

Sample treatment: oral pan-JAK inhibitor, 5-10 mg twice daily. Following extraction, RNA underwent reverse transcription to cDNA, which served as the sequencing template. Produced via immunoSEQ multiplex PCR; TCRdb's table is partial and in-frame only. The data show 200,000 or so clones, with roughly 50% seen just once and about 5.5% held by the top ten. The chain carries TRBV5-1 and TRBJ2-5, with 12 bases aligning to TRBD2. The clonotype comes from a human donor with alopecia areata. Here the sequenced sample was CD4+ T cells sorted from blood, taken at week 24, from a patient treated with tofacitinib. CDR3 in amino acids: CASSSRLAGVQETQYF. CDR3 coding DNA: TGCGCCAGCAGCTCAAGACTAGCGGGGGTGCAAGAGACCCAGTACTTC.